These 6 T cell receptor beta chains share one sample of origin, sequenced in a study of blood T cell repertoires in COVID-19. The table came from immunoSEQ multiplex PCR; TCRdb's copy has only in-frame clones and leaves some out. The sample includes about 310,000 clones, nearly 90% seen only once; the top ten take around 9%. The sequenced material came from PBMCs or T cells enriched from blood (not recorded which). These receptors were taken from a woman aged 25 to 45 who had recovered from COVID-19.

The chain joins TRBV29-1 to TRBJ1-2; 7 nucleotides line up with TRBD1. V shed 3 bases and J 4 bases; nucleotides not matched to a gene: 5. There are 13 residues in the CDR3. Germline CDR1 reads SQVTM; CDR2 reads ANQGSEA. The CDR3 DNA follows: TGCAGCGTTGACCCCGACAGGGTCTATGGCTACACCTTC. The encoded protein is CSVDPDRVYGYTF. Using reference TRBV29-1 and TRBJ1-2 for the parts outside the CDR3, the full variable domain is SAVISQKPSRDICQRGTSLTIQCQVDSQVTMMFWYRQQPGQSLTLIATANQGSEATYESGFVIDKFPISRPNLTFSTLTVSNMSPEDSSIYLCSVDPDRVYGYTFGSGTRLTVV.

The chain recombines TRBV11-1 with TRBJ2-5; tentative D call: TRBD1 (5 bases). The better agreement between TRBJ2-7 and the DNA end casts doubt on the J call. CDR1 is SGHAT, CDR2 FQDESV, per germline (reference sequence). The CDR3 loop spans 15 amino acids. CDR3 amino acids: CASSLTDTDSYEQYF. CDR3 nucleotides: TGTGCCAGCAGCCTTACGGACACCGACTCCTACGAGCAGTACTTC.

The chain links TRBV5-4 to TRBJ2-7, with TRBD2 identical over 13 bases. Germline CDR1 is SGHNT and CDR2 is YYREEE (reference sequence). The CDR3 is 14 amino acids. V was pared by 4 bases and J by 5 bases, with 3 bases of the junction left unmatched. The CDR3 DNA reads as TGTGCCAGCAGCGGGGGACTAGCGGGAAACGAGCAGTACTTC. It translates to CASSGGLAGNEQYF.

CDR3 nucleotide sequence: TGTGCCACCCTCGGGAGGGGTGAAGCTTTCTTT. Its translation: CATLGRGEAFF. This chain joins TRBV28 and TRBJ1-1; D is possibly TRBD1 (5 bases). The CDR3 loop spans 11 amino acids. V shed 10 bases and J shed 7 bases, with 13 bases lying between them. Per germline, CDR1 MDHEN and CDR2 SYDVKM. Complete variable domain (other parts from reference TRBV28 and TRBJ1-1): DVKVTQSSRYLVKRTGEKVFLECVQDMDHENMFWYRQDPGLGLRLIYFSYDVKMKEKGDIPEGYSVSREKKERFSLILESASTNQTSMYLCATLGRGEAFFGQGTRLTVV.

This clone was picked up one time. The V call is TRBV24-1, the J call TRBJ1-3; D is perhaps TRBD1 (5 bases). Trimming removed 0 bases from V and 2 bases from J, with 19 bases in between. The germline V gene has CDR1 KGHDR and CDR2 SFDVKD. This CDR3 is built from 19 residues. The DNA of the CDR3 is TGTGCCACCAGTGATTTGAGCAGGGATGAGGTGCACGCTGGAAACACCATATATTTT. This translates into CATSDLSRDEVHAGNTIYF.

This sequence joins TRBV5-4 and TRBJ2-1; 9 bases align to TRBD2. With 6 bases clipped from V and 5 bases from J, the junction kept 3 bases outside the gene matches. Germline CDR1 and CDR2: SGHNT and YYREEE (reference sequence). CDR3 size: 13 residues. The CDR3 reads CASTSSGDNEQFF. The CDR3 DNA reads as TGTGCCAGCACCTCTAGCGGGGACAATGAGCAGTTCTTC.